The 23 T cell receptor beta chains reported below all come from one sample, sequenced in a study of blood T cell repertoires in COVID-19. The repertoire was sequenced with immunoSEQ multiplex PCR; TCRdb's copy has only in-frame clones and lacks some. The table lists some 140,000 clones, around 78% of them singletons. The sequencing input was peripheral blood. Every receptor here comes from a human donor in a cohort sampled during active COVID-19.

This clone was observed once. J is TRBJ2-2 and V is TRBV9; tentative D call: TRBD1 (6 bases). Germline CDR1 reads SGDLS; CDR2 reads YYNGEE. The CDR3 covers 14 residues. V was clipped by 5 bases and J by 0 bases, with 8 bases between them. In DNA, the CDR3 is TGTGCCAGCAGAGACAGGACGAACACCGGGGAGCTGTTTTTT. Its translation: CASRDRTNTGELFF.

This sequence joins TRBV18 and TRBJ1-5, with 7 bases identical to TRBD1. Trimming at V came to 2 bases and at J to 5 bases, leaving 9 bases not matched to a gene. CDR1 and CDR2 (germline): KGHSH, LQKENI. The CDR3 has 16 amino acids. Written as DNA, the CDR3 is TGTGCCAGCTCACCAAATAGGACAGGTACTTATCAGCCCCAGCATTTT. Amino acid sequence: CASSPNRTGTYQPQHF. The variable domain in full, with the rest retrieved from reference TRBV18 and TRBJ1-5, is NAGVMQNPRHLVRRRGQEARLRCSPMKGHSHVYWYRQLPEEGLKFMVYLQKENIIDESGMPKERFSAEFPKEGPSILRIQQVVRGDSAAYFCASSPNRTGTYQPQHFGDGTRLSIL.

The V call is TRBV5-1, the J call TRBJ2-2, with 7 nucleotides matching TRBD1. Germline CDR1 is SGHRS and CDR2 is YFSETQ. V lost 5 bases, J lost 1 base, and 11 bases stayed unmatched. This CDR3 is built from 17 residues. The CDR3: CASSKGQRLQNTGELFF. The CDR3 coding sequence is TGCGCCAGCAGTAAGGGACAGAGACTTCAGAACACCGGGGAGCTGTTTTTT. Looking up the rest from reference TRBV5-1 and TRBJ2-2 gives the full variable domain: KAGVTQTPRYLIKTRGQQVTLSCSPISGHRSVSWYQQTPGQGLQFLFEYFSETQRNKGNFPGRFSGRQFSNSRSEMNVSTLELGDSALYLCASSKGQRLQNTGELFFGEGSRLTVL.

V is TRBV6-5 and J is TRBJ1-1; 7 positions agree with TRBD1. CDR1 is MNHEY, CDR2 SVGAGI, per germline. This CDR3 spans 16 amino acids. V was pared by 3 bases and J by 0 bases, with 7 bases of the junction left unmatched. The CDR3 region is CASSYAQGGMNTEAFF. Written as DNA, the CDR3 is TGTGCCAGCAGTTATGCCCAAGGGGGCATGAACACTGAAGCTTTCTTT.

The genes are TRBV18 and TRBJ1-5, with D possibly being TRBD1 (5 bases). Per germline, CDR1 KGHSH and CDR2 LQKENI. This CDR3 is built from 15 residues. Trimming pared 4 bases from V and 7 bases from J, leaving 17 bases between. For the CDR3, the DNA is TGTGCCAGCTCACAAGGGACTGGGAGTGGCCAGCCCCAGCATTTT. Protein product: CASSQGTGSGQPQHF.

The rearrangement uses TRBV7-8 and TRBJ2-3; D unresolved. V was cut by 5 bases and J by 8 bases, with 17 bases left in between. Germline values: CDR1 SGHVS, CDR2 FQNEAQ. CDR3 length: 14 amino acids. As DNA, the CDR3 is TGTGCCAGCAGCGCGACCGACTTATCCTTTACGCAGTATTTT. This encodes CASSATDLSFTQYF.

A few counts support this clone. This chain joins TRBV11-2 and TRBJ2-3; 10 nucleotides line up with TRBD1. Germline trimming cut 4 bases from V and 3 bases from J; bases unmatched to any gene: 4. Per germline, CDR1 SGHAT and CDR2 FQNNGV. There are 15 residues in the CDR3. DNA for the CDR3: TGTGCCAGCAGCTGGGACAGGGGACGAACAGATACGCAGTATTTT. The encoded protein is CASSWDRGRTDTQYF.

This rearrangement joins TRBV6-5 to TRBJ2-1; 12 bases are a match to TRBD2. Germline V gene sequence: CDR1 MNHEY, CDR2 SVGAGI. This CDR3 contains 15 residues. With V trimmed by 2 bases and J by 9 bases, 5 bases remained unmatched. The CDR3 region has the DNA TGTGCCAGCAGTTACGTCAGACTAGCGGGGGTTGAGCAGTTCTTC. It encodes CASSYVRLAGVEQFF.

The V gene is TRBV11-1, the J gene TRBJ2-7; perhaps TRBD1 as D (5 bases). CDR3 size: 15 residues. Trimming removed 2 bases from V and 2 bases from J, with 13 bases in between. Germline CDR1 reads SGHAT; CDR2 reads FQDESV (reference sequence). CDR3 DNA: TGTGCCAGCAGCTTACCCCCTGACAGTGCCTACGAGCAGTACTTC. Amino acid sequence: CASSLPPDSAYEQYF. Using reference TRBV11-1 and TRBJ2-7 for the parts outside the CDR3, the full variable domain is EAEVAQSPRYKITEKSQAVAFWCDPISGHATLYWYRQILGQGPELLVQFQDESVVDDSQLPKDRFSAERLKGVDSTLKIQPAELGDSAMYLCASSLPPDSAYEQYFGPGTRLTVT.

This clone came up a few times. This rearrangement joins TRBV7-9 to TRBJ1-6; the match to TRBD1 covers 8 bases. Losses at the gene ends were 4 bases for V and 2 bases for J; bases not matched to a gene: 4. Germline CDR1 reads SEHNR; CDR2 reads FQNEAQ (reference sequence). The CDR3 length is 16 residues. This CDR3 is CASSSVQGAYNSPLHF. The CDR3 DNA follows: TGTGCCAGCAGCTCCGTACAGGGGGCCTATAATTCACCCCTCCACTTT.

This chain links TRBV7-9 with TRBJ2-7; 11 nucleotides line up with TRBD1. This CDR3 is 15 amino acids long. The V and J ends lost 5 bases and 5 bases, in that order; junction bases with no gene match: 8. Germline CDR1 SEHNR, CDR2 FQNEAQ (reference sequence). This CDR3 is CASSPGTGGFDEQYF. CDR3 in DNA: TGTGCCAGCAGCCCCGGGACAGGGGGTTTCGACGAGCAGTACTTC.

Here the CDR3 DNA reads TGTGCCAGTAGTCGCGGGGGGCGCGGATTTACGCAGTATTTT. It translates to CASSRGGRGFTQYF. The V gene is TRBV19, the J gene TRBJ2-3, with 8 positions matching TRBD2. CDR3 length equals 14 residues. The germline gives CDR1 LNHDA, CDR2 SQIVND (reference sequence). Germline trimming cut 5 bases from V and 8 bases from J; bases unmatched to any gene: 9.

The rearrangement uses TRBV6-6 and TRBJ2-7, with D unclear. V was cut by 7 bases and J by 2 bases, with 12 bases left in between. The CDR3 has 13 amino acids. Germline V gives CDR1 MNHNY, CDR2 SVGAGI (reference sequence). CDR3 nucleotides: TGTGCCAGCACCGAGACTGAAGCCTACGAGCAGTACTTC. This sequence encodes CASTETEAYEQYF.

The genes are TRBV4-1 and TRBJ2-2, with 9 bases identical to TRBD1. The CDR3 totals 17 residues. V lost 1 base to trimming and J lost 7 bases; unmatched junction nucleotides: 10. CDR1 and CDR2 from the germline V gene are MGHRA and YSYEKL. CDR3 sequence reads: CASSQGGVTGGGGELFF. CDR3 nucleotides: TGCGCCAGCAGCCAAGGGGGTGTGACAGGGGGAGGCGGGGAGCTGTTTTTT.

The CDR3 protein is CASSSAYEQYF. CDR3 bases: TGTGCCAGCAGCTCGGCCTACGAGCAGTACTTC. This chain links TRBV7-8 with TRBJ2-7; D is undetermined. Trimming cost V 4 bases and J 2 bases, with 3 bases left between them. Per germline, CDR1 SGHVS and CDR2 FQNEAQ. This CDR3 is built from 11 residues.

The chain employs TRBV18 and TRBJ2-7, with 10 bases that match TRBD2. The CDR3 length is 18 residues. Germline-derived CDR1 and CDR2 are KGHSH and LQKENI. With V trimmed by 0 bases and J by 3 bases, 11 bases remained unmatched. The CDR3 loop is CASSPPRLSSGGLYEQYF. The DNA for the CDR3 is TGTGCCAGCTCACCACCGCGGCTTTCTAGCGGGGGCCTCTACGAGCAGTACTTC.

This clone was counted a few times. The rearrangement joins TRBV20-1 to TRBJ1-2; D may be TRBD1 (5 bases). Trimming removed 3 bases at V and 0 bases at J, with 17 bases between. Germline V lookup: CDR1 DFQATT, CDR2 SNEGSKA (reference sequence). The CDR3 contains 16 residues. The CDR3 here is CSASTSRWGANYGYTF. The CDR3 DNA sequence: TGCAGTGCTAGTACCTCTCGCTGGGGGGCTAACTATGGCTACACCTTC.

The chain has TRBV5-1 and TRBJ2-5; TRBD1 agrees at 8 bases. Germline V gene data show CDR1 as SGHRS and CDR2 as YFSETQ. Trimming took 4 bases from V and 1 from J; bases not matched to a gene: 6. The CDR3 contains 15 residues. Here the CDR3 DNA reads TGCGCCAGCAGCACCGACAGGGGTGGCCAAGAGACCCAGTACTTC. Its translation is CASSTDRGGQETQYF. Based on the CDR3 plus reference TRBV5-1 and TRBJ2-5, the full variable domain is KAGVTQTPRYLIKTRGQQVTLSCSPISGHRSVSWYQQTPGQGLQFLFEYFSETQRNKGNFPGRFSGRQFSNSRSEMNVSTLELGDSALYLCASSTDRGGQETQYFGPGTRLLVL.

The table lists this clone with a few counts. V is TRBV11-3 and J is TRBJ1-1, with a tentative D call TRBD1 (5 bases). The CDR3 covers 16 residues. Germline V gene lookup returns CDR1 SGHNT and CDR2 YENEEA. V was trimmed by 1 base and J by 5 bases, leaving 17 bases between them. The CDR3 bases are TGTGCCAGCAGCTTAGCCTCCCGCGGGGGGAGGACTGAAGCTTTCTTT. Its translation is CASSLASRGGRTEAFF.

This sequence joins TRBV5-4 and TRBJ2-5; 9 positions match TRBD1. Trimming removed 4 bases from V and 4 bases from J; junction bases left unmatched: 2. The CDR3 has 13 residues. Germline loops: CDR1 SGHNT, CDR2 YYREEE (reference sequence). In DNA, the CDR3 is TGTGCCAGCAGCCAGGACAGGGGAGAGACCCAGTACTTC. Protein product: CASSQDRGETQYF.

The chain recombines TRBV14 with TRBJ1-2; D is ambiguous. The V end was cut by 3 bases, the J end by 8 bases, with 10 bases between. The germline V gene has CDR1 SGHDN and CDR2 FVKESK. The CDR3 runs 12 residues. The CDR3, as DNA: TGTGCCAGCAGCCATCGGCAGGCGGGCTACACCTTC. It encodes CASSHRQAGYTF.

This rearrangement joins TRBV2 to TRBJ2-5; maybe TRBD2 (5 bases). This CDR3 has 14 residues. From germline, CDR1 is SNHLY and CDR2 FYNNEI. V was pared by 5 bases and J by 9 bases, with 19 bases between. The CDR3 DNA sequence: TGTGCCAGCAGTCCGAACGGGCTCTCCGGGGCCCAGTACTTC. It is translated as CASSPNGLSGAQYF.

This clone has only a few counts. The chain employs TRBV5-1 and TRBJ1-3; tentative D call: TRBD1 (5 bases). CDR1 and CDR2 from the germline V gene are SGHRS and YFSETQ. The CDR3 consists of 15 residues. Trimming shortened V by 0 bases and J by 5 bases, and 12 bases separated the two germline ends. CDR3 in amino acids: CASSLGQGRRNTIYF. CDR3 bases: TGCGCCAGCAGCTTGGGGCAGGGCAGGAGAAACACCATATATTTT. Full variable domain (remainder filled in from reference TRBV5-1 and TRBJ1-3): KAGVTQTPRYLIKTRGQQVTLSCSPISGHRSVSWYQQTPGQGLQFLFEYFSETQRNKGNFPGRFSGRQFSNSRSEMNVSTLELGDSALYLCASSLGQGRRNTIYFGEGSWLTVV.